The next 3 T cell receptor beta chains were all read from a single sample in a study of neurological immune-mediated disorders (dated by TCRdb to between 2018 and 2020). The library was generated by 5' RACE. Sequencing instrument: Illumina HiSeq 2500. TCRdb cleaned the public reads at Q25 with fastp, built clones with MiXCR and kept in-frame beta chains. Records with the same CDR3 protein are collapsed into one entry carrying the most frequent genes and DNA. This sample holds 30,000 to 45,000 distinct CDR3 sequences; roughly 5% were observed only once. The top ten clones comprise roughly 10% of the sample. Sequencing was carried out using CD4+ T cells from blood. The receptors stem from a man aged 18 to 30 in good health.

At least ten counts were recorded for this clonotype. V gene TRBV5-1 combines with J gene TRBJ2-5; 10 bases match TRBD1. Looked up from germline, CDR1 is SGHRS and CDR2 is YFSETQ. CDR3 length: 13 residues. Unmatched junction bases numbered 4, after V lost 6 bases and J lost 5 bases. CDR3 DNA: TGCGCCAGCAACCAGGACAGGGGGGAGACCCAGTACTTC. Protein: CASNQDRGETQYF.

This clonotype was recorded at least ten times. The CDR3 loop reads CSAGEGYSPGEQFF. CDR3 DNA sequence: TGCAGTGCTGGGGAGGGCTACTCGCCGGGGGAGCAGTTCTTC. J is TRBJ2-1 and V is TRBV20-1; 7 bases are shared with TRBD2. The CDR3 contains 14 residues. J lost 10 bases, V lost 5 bases, and 14 bases had no gene match. CDR1 is DFQATT, CDR2 SNEGSKA, per germline (reference sequence).

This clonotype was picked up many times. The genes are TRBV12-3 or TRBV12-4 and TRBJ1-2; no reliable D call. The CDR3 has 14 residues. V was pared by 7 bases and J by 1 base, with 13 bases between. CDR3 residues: CASKLDGVNYGYTF. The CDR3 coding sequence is TGTGCCAGCAAGCTGGACGGAGTTAACTATGGCTACACCTTC.